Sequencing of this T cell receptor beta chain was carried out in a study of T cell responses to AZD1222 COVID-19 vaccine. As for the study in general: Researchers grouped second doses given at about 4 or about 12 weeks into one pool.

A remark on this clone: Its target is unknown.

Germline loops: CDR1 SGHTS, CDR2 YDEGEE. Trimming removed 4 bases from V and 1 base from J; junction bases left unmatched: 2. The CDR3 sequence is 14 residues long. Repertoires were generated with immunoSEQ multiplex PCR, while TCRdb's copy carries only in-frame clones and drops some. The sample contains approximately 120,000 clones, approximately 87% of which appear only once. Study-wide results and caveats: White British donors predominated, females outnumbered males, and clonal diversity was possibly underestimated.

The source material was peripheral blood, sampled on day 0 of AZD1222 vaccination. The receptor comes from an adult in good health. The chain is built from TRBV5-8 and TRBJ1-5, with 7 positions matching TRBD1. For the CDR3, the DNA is TGTGCCAGCAGCCGGGGACAGAGCAATCAGCCCCAGCATTTT. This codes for CASSRGQSNQPQHF.